These 20 T cell receptor beta chains were sequenced from one sample in a study of PD-L1 blockade in urothelial cancer. Method: immunoSEQ multiplex PCR; TCRdb's copy keeps in-frame clones and lacks some. The sample comprises around 70,000 clones, 84% of which are singletons, and approximately 10% rests with the top ten. Stated time point: pretreatment peripheral blood. The sample was PBMCs, taken around atezolizumab (anti-PD-L1) treatment. All receptors come from a woman aged 65 to 85 with urothelial cancer.

The J gene is TRBJ1-2, the V gene TRBV4-1; 8 nucleotides line up with TRBD1. Germline assignment: CDR1 MGHRA and CDR2 YSYEKL. Trimming took 4 bases from V and 2 from J; bases not matched to a gene: 6. The CDR3 runs to 15 residues. The CDR3 sequence: CASSPPRGRNYGYTF. As DNA, the CDR3 is TGCGCCAGCAGCCCGCCCAGGGGGCGCAACTATGGCTACACCTTC.

The J gene is TRBJ2-7, the V gene TRBV29-1; the match to TRBD1 covers 8 bases. Trimming removed 0 bases from V and 5 bases from J; junction bases left unmatched: 3. The CDR3 spans 13 residues. Germline CDR1 is SQVTM and CDR2 is ANQGSEA. CDR3 in amino acids: CSVEDDRGDEQYF. The CDR3 coding sequence is TGCAGCGTTGAAGATGACAGGGGCGACGAGCAGTACTTC.

DNA for the CDR3: TGTGCCAGCAGCTTGGCCGGGGGGACGAACACCGGGGAGCTGTTTTTT. Its protein is CASSLAGGTNTGELFF. V is TRBV5-6 and J is TRBJ2-2; 7 nucleotides line up with TRBD2. Losses at the gene ends were 0 bases for V and 0 bases for J; bases not matched to a gene: 2. This CDR3 is built from 16 residues. Germline CDR1 and CDR2: SGHDT and YYEEEE.

The gene calls are TRBV18 and TRBJ1-5; D is uncertain. CDR1 and CDR2 (germline): KGHSH, LQKENI. The germline V and J ends were trimmed by 3 bases and 5 bases, with 11 bases remaining between them. The CDR3 length is 14 residues. DNA for the CDR3: TGTGCCAGCTCACCGGGAGGAGGAGATCAGCCCCAGCATTTT. Translated: CASSPGGGDQPQHF.

This clone was counted once. The genes are TRBV2 and TRBJ2-6, with D maybe TRBD1 (6 bases). The V gene's germline CDR1 is SNHLY and CDR2 FYNNEI. Deletions cut 6 bases from V and 0 bases from J, with 15 bases between. This CDR3 region has 17 residues. The CDR3 loop is CASSRRRTASGANVLTF. The CDR3, as DNA: TGTGCCAGCAGCCGAAGGCGGACAGCCTCTGGGGCCAACGTCCTGACTTTC.

The chain uses TRBV27 and TRBJ1-1, with D perhaps matching TRBD1 (6 bases). The germline CDR1 and CDR2 sequences are MNHEY and SMNVEV (reference sequence). The CDR3 is made up of 13 amino acids. V dropped 5 bases and J dropped 7 bases, with 14 bases sitting between them. CDR3 sequence (DNA): TGTGCCAGCAGTGATACAGGGACGCTTGAAGCTTTCTTT. It codes for CASSDTGTLEAFF.

This chain uses TRBV27 with TRBJ2-7; TRBD1 aligns across 8 bases. The CDR3 has 14 residues. CDR1 is MNHEY and CDR2 is SMNVEV in the germline V gene (reference sequence). The J segment lost 7 bases and the V segment lost 6 bases, leaving 11 bases of the junction unmatched. The CDR3, as DNA: TGTGCCAGCAGCTCGACAGGGGTTGTGGAAGAGCAGTACTTC. It codes for CASSSTGVVEEQYF.

The V and J genes are TRBV19 and TRBJ2-5, with 12 positions matching TRBD2. V dropped 6 bases and J dropped 4; count of bases not matched to a gene: 9. The CDR3 contains 16 residues. CDR1 LNHDA and CDR2 SQIVND come from the germline V gene (reference sequence). For the CDR3, the DNA is TGTGCCAGTAGCACGACTAGCGGGGGACCACCAGAGACCCAGTACTTC. Its translation: CASSTTSGGPPETQYF. The full variable domain, rest sourced from reference TRBV19 and TRBJ2-5, is DGGITQSPKYLFRKEGQNVTLSCEQNLNHDAMYWYRQDPGQGLRLIYYSQIVNDFQKGDIAEGYSVSREKKESFPLTVTSAQKNPTAFYLCASSTTSGGPPETQYFGPGTRLLVL.

V and J are TRBV19 and TRBJ2-7; a weak D match, TRBD2 (6 bases). This CDR3 is built from 14 residues. CDR1 LNHDA and CDR2 SQIVND come from the germline V gene (reference sequence). The V end lost 5 bases, the J end lost 4 bases, and 15 bases lay between the germline ends. This CDR3 is CASSLPGLSYEQYF. In DNA form, the CDR3 reads TGTGCCAGTAGTCTCCCGGGACTCAGTTACGAGCAGTACTTC.

This chain connects TRBV10-3 to TRBJ1-1; D not resolved. The V and J ends lost 2 bases and 1 base respectively, with 8 bases between them. CDR1 and CDR2 (germline): ENHRY, SYGVKD. The CDR3 has 14 amino acids. The CDR3, as DNA: TGTGCCATCAGTGAGCCGGGAAGGAACACTGAAGCTTTCTTT. Protein: CAISEPGRNTEAFF.

V and J are TRBV5-1 and TRBJ1-2; 9 bases agree with TRBD1. Germline V lookup: CDR1 SGHRS, CDR2 YFSETQ. V lost 0 bases, J lost 2 bases, and 2 bases stayed unmatched. The CDR3 sequence is 15 residues long. The CDR3 nucleotides read TGCGCCAGCAGCTTGGGACAGGGGGAGAACTATGGCTACACCTTC. Residues: CASSLGQGENYGYTF.

This chain connects TRBV7-2 to TRBJ2-7; D might be TRBD2 (5 bases). The CDR3 sequence is 13 residues long. CDR1 is SGHTA, CDR2 FQGNSA, per germline. V was cut by 5 bases and J by 3 bases, with 11 bases left in between. This chain's CDR3 is CASSPGLSYEQYF. CDR3 DNA sequence: TGTGCCAGCAGCCCAGGACTGAGCTACGAGCAGTACTTC.

The chain uses TRBV11-2 and TRBJ2-1, with D maybe TRBD2 (5 bases). The V and J ends lost 0 bases and 15 bases respectively, with 18 bases between them. There are 14 residues in the CDR3. CDR1 and CDR2 (germline): SGHAT, FQNNGV. The CDR3 loop reads CASSLDRALGGWFF. The CDR3 region has the DNA TGTGCCAGCAGCTTAGATCGGGCCCTAGGAGGTTGGTTCTTC.

The chain recombines TRBV5-5 with TRBJ1-2, with D possibly matching TRBD1 (5 bases). V lost 1 base to trimming and J lost 1 base, with 11 bases between them. This CDR3 is built from 15 residues. Germline lookup yields CDR1 SGHKS and CDR2 YYEKEE (reference sequence). The chain's CDR3 is CASSLNGGVNYGYTF. The CDR3 DNA reads TGTGCCAGCAGCTTGAATGGGGGGGTTAACTATGGCTACACCTTC.

The chain carries TRBV2 and TRBJ2-3; 12 nucleotides align to TRBD1. CDR1 and CDR2 from the germline V gene are SNHLY and FYNNEI. This CDR3 is built from 18 residues. V dropped 7 bases and J dropped 1; count of bases not matched to a gene: 12. The CDR3 DNA follows: TGTGCCAGCAATTGGAGGGACAGGGGGCGTCGGGGCACAGATACGCAGTATTTT. It codes for CASNWRDRGRRGTDTQYF.

The chain is built from TRBV5-5 and TRBJ2-7, with D possibly matching TRBD1 (6 bases). The germline V gene has CDR1 SGHKS and CDR2 YYEKEE (reference sequence). CDR3 length equals 15 residues. Trimming left V 4 bases short and J 1 base short, with 15 bases between. DNA of the CDR3: TGTGCCAGCAGCGTGAGGTGGACAGCGTCCTACGAGCAGTACTTC. This translates into CASSVRWTASYEQYF. Using reference TRBV5-5 and TRBJ2-7 for the parts outside the CDR3, the full variable domain is DAGVTQSPTHLIKTRGQQVTLRCSPISGHKSVSWYQQVLGQGPQFIFQYYEKEERGRGNFPDRFSARQFPNYSSELNVNALLLGDSALYLCASSVRWTASYEQYFGPGTRLTVT.

This chain uses TRBV30 with TRBJ2-1; TRBD2 might be the D (6 bases). CDR1 and CDR2 from the germline V gene are GTSNPN and SVGIG (reference sequence). The V gene lost 0 bases and the J gene lost 4 bases, with 13 bases spanning the gap. The CDR3 has 15 amino acids. CDR3 coding DNA: TGTGCCTGGAGTGTTCGACGGGACTCGTACAATGAGCAGTTCTTC. Its protein product is CAWSVRRDSYNEQFF.

The genes are TRBV5-1 and TRBJ2-7; D is possibly TRBD2 (6 bases). The CDR3 length is 14 residues. V was cut by 1 base and J by 3 bases, with 11 bases left in between. Germline V gene lookup returns CDR1 SGHRS and CDR2 YFSETQ. CDR3 nucleotides: TGCGCCAGCAGCTTGACGGGGGAAGGCTACGAGCAGTACTTC. This codes for CASSLTGEGYEQYF.

The chain employs TRBV28 and TRBJ2-7; TRBD2 aligns across 9 bases. V shed 3 bases and J 1 base; nucleotides not matched to a gene: 4. The CDR3 loop spans 15 amino acids. Germline lookup yields CDR1 MDHEN and CDR2 SYDVKM. CDR3 sequence (DNA): TGTGCCAGCAGTTTGTTAGCGGGAGTATCCTACGAGCAGTACTTC. This sequence encodes CASSLLAGVSYEQYF.

The CDR3 sequence: CTSDDRLAGPYEQYF. CDR3 coding DNA: TGCACCAGCGACGACCGACTAGCGGGACCTTACGAGCAGTACTTC. The chain carries TRBV1 and TRBJ2-7; the table's D gene call, TRBD2, was not cross checked with the DNA. TRBV1 is a pseudogene. The CDR3 totals 15 residues.